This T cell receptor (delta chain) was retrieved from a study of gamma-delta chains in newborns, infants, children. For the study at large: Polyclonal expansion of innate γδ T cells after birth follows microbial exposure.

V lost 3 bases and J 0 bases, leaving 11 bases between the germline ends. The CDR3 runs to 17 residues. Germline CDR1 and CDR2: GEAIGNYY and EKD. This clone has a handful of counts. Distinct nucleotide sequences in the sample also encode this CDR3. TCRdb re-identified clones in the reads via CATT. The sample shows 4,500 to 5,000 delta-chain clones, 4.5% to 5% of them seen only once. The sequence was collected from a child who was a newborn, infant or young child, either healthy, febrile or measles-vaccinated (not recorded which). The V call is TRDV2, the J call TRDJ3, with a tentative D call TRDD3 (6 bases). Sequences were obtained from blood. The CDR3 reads CACDVTGSSWDTRQMFF. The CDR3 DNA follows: TGTGCCTGTGACGTTACTGGGAGCTCCTGGGACACCCGACAGATGTTTTTC.